The 2 T cell receptor beta chains reported below all come from one sample, sequenced in a study of OX40 agonist ivuxolimab in advanced cancers. Only in-frame clones appear in the TCRdb table, and some are missing; sequencing was by immunoSEQ multiplex PCR. The sample carries 50,000 or so clones, roughly 89% recorded once. Sequenced here: CD4+ or CD8+ T cells sorted from blood, sampled in a trial of the OX40 agonist ivuxolimab. The receptor set was obtained from an adult with an advanced solid tumor such as melanoma, head and neck, liver or kidney cancer.

As regards this clone: The same CDR3 is also encoded by other DNA sequences in this sample. This chain uses TRBV29-1 with TRBJ2-1; D is possibly TRBD2 (6 bases). This CDR3 has 15 residues. Germline V gene data show CDR1 as SQVTM and CDR2 as ANQGSEA. V was trimmed by 3 bases and J by 3 bases, leaving 15 bases between them. CDR3 coding DNA: TGCAGCGTTGAGGGTTCGGGGGTCGGCTACAATGAGCAGTTCTTC. Translating gives CSVEGSGVGYNEQFF.

The chain employs TRBV4-1 and TRBJ2-7; D possibly corresponds to TRBD2 (5 bases). Germline V CDR1 and CDR2: MGHRA, YSYEKL. Trimming shortened V by 4 bases and J by 3 bases, and 19 bases separated the two germline ends. The CDR3 is 16 residues long. DNA of the CDR3: TGCGCCAGCAGCCTATTTCGCGGTGGGGAGAACTACGAGCAGTACTTC. Encoded protein: CASSLFRGGENYEQYF.